This TCR beta chain was captured in a study of naive and memory T cell subsets. The study, taken as a whole, reports: Naive and memory repertoire findings lacked a ground truth for validation. In naive cells, over 90% of TCR sequences were seen only once.

The CDR3 sequence is 21 residues long. With V trimmed by 6 bases and J by 2 bases, 24 bases remained unmatched. In its sample, this clonotype was seen once. No antigen is known for it. Cells stained for CD3, CD4, CD8, CD45RA, CD27 and viability were sorted into four CD45RA/CD27 subsets. An equimolar mix of two oligonucleotides served as the beta constant-region primer for TRBC1 and TRBC2. Using its own MiXCR run on the UMI-ligation and nested PCR reads, TCRdb lists one record per CDR3 protein. Counted here are under 100,000 distinct CDR3 sequences, more than 6.5% occurring once; the ten biggest clones make up around 1.5%.

Sequencing was carried out using central memory CD4+ T cells from blood. The clonotype originates from a human donor in good health. This chain links TRBV12-3 or TRBV12-4 with TRBJ2-3, with 9 bases matching TRBD2. DNA of the CDR3: TGTGCCAGCAGCTCCGACAATACGGGGGCGGGAGGGCCTTTTTACACAGATACGCAGTATTTT. This gives the protein CASSSDNTGAGGPFYTDTQYF.